This record concerns one TCR beta chain sequence. It lacks a known antigen. Base qualities are not recorded, but no much larger clone differs from it by a single base. The CDR3 runs 16 residues from the cysteine to the phenylalanine. Only CDR3 DNA remains: 48 bases, in frame from the first base. Taken from the germline V gene, the CDR1 and CDR2 loops are SGDLS and YYNGEE. Trimmed from V: 2 bases; trimmed from J: 6 bases; junction bases lacking a gene match: 11. The entire isolated RNA was reverse transcribed using the High Capacity cDNA Reverse Transcription Kit, and thus expressed TCRB transcripts were sequenced. Deep immunoSEQ sequencing was applied to naive, central memory and regulatory T cell samples, giving an average of approximately 3.8 million total reads per sample. Sorted cells were lysed in RLT buffer, and RNA was extracted using DNase-treated RNeasy Micro or Mini kits according to cell number. To prevent cross-contamination, each cell subset was processed individually, whereas patient and healthy donor samples were processed jointly. Using the immunoSEQ multiplex PCR, TCRB sequences were amplified from cDNA into 87-bp fragments spanning the CDR3 region. Amplicons were sequenced on the Illumina HiSeq platform. The study's own analysis went as follows. Synthetic template baselines were used to correct PCR bias computationally, reads within Hamming distance 2 were collapsed, and singletons that could not be merged were discarded. Reads were aligned against IMGT to assign V, D and J genes, CDR3 length and insertions or deletions at six rearrangement sites. Within each subset, clonotype counts were normalized to the number of sorted cells before true diversity and Gini coefficients were calculated with the tcR R package. The overlap coefficient, calculated on TCRB nucleotide sequences, was used to measure repertoire sharing. Sourced from immuneACCESS, this table was stored by TCRdb with only in-frame sequences that have V and J called. A share of the clones is absent; for the studies checked, an unresolved V gene accounts for under half, and the remainder has no known explanation. V and J calls and clone size come straight from that table; D and trimming were deduced from the DNA. A total of almost 350,000 clones appear in this sample, 9.3% of them only once. Together, the top ten hold less than 1.2% of the sample.

A single peripheral blood draw of around 0.11 L on average was collected from each donor into heparinised tubes. A BD FACSAria II and a panel including CD45RO, CCR7, CD25, CD127, CD95 and CD27 were used to sort naive, central memory, regulatory and stem cell-like memory CD4+ T cells. A purity above 98% was achieved for all sorted populations. Right away, PBMCs were isolated by Lymphoprep density gradient centrifugation and were stained directly, with no culture step. Samples were stained and sorted in pairs, with one healthy donor and one patient per experiment, so that batch effects were minimized. The data originate from a study of beta chain features in type 1 diabetes (dated by TCRdb to about 2018). Turning to the overall study: No differences in mean age, gender distribution, total cell number or subset yield were found between patients and healthy donors. A total of just under 110,000,000 sorted cells were examined across all samples, and RNA yield correlated strongly with the number of cells per subset. In the study, recently diagnosed type 1 diabetes patients and matched healthy donors were compared on the TCRB repertoires of their sorted circulating CD4+ T cell subsets. Regulatory and stem cell-like memory subsets were isolated from only 8 patients and about 8 healthy donors, whereas naive and central memory subsets came from all 30 or so donors.

On the study overall, not on this receptor specifically: At VDJ recombination sites, type 1 diabetes patients had fewer insertions and more deleted nucleotides, which implies abnormalities in thymic rearrangement. Shorter templates might have been favored by PCR, but patient and control samples were amplified and corrected together, so both groups would have been affected equally by any skew. In all four CD4+ subsets, TCRB CDR3 length was moderately but significantly shorter in type 1 diabetes patients. Because cDNA was sequenced instead of genomic DNA, activated cells with high expression could be over-represented, although the groups did not differ in activation or CD3 levels. HLA sub-analyses involved small numbers of individuals, so any influence of HLA type on TCRB rearrangement remained unresolved. The naive, central memory and regulatory TCRB repertoires appeared to resemble one another more closely among patients than among healthy donors.

The sequence is built from TRBV9 and TRBJ1-1; 9 bases in the middle match TRBD1. Material: central memory CD4+ T cells from blood. The sequence was obtained from a young man with type 1 diabetes. The CDR3 in this case is CASSVTGGASVAEAFF. The nucleotide sequence is given as TGTGCCAGCAGCGTTACAGGGGGCGCGTCCGTCGCTGAAGCTTTCTTT. When the CDR3 is completed using the reference TRBV9 and TRBJ1-1 genes on either side, the full variable domain is DSGVTQTPKHLITATGQRVTLRCSPRSGDLSVYWYQQSLDQGLQFLIQYYNGEERAKGNILERFSAQQFPDLHSELNLSSLELGDSALYFCASSVTGGASVAEAFFGQGTRLTVV.